These 32 T cell receptor beta chains were sequenced from one sample in a study of blood T cell repertoires in COVID-19. Profiled with immunoSEQ multiplex PCR; TCRdb holds only in-frame clones, not every one. The repertoire holds almost 250,000 clones, roughly 90% seen once, with approximately 4.1% in the top ten. The sequenced sample was PBMCs or T cells enriched from blood (not recorded which). These receptors came from a woman aged 25 to 39 who had recovered from COVID-19.

The V call is TRBV3-1 (or the pseudogene TRBV3-2), the J call TRBJ2-1; 7 positions match TRBD2. Looked up from germline, CDR1 is LGHDT and CDR2 is YNNKEL (reference sequence). This CDR3 has 16 amino acids. J gave up 4 bases and V 6 bases, and 12 bases lay outside the gene matches. DNA for the CDR3: TGTGCCAGCAGTACCCACAGCGGGATGAGTTACAATGAGCAGTTCTTC. It encodes CASSTHSGMSYNEQFF.

The rearrangement joins TRBV19 to TRBJ2-1; D not resolved. V shed 4 bases and J shed 4 bases, with 14 bases lying between them. The germline V gene has CDR1 LNHDA and CDR2 SQIVND (reference sequence). This CDR3 is 15 amino acids long. The CDR3 here is CASSNPSRGYNEQFF. The CDR3 DNA reads as TGTGCCAGTAGTAACCCCAGTAGAGGTTACAATGAGCAGTTCTTC.

As for this clone: The identical CDR3 is also encoded by other nucleotide sequences in the sample. The rearrangement links TRBV11-3 to TRBJ2-1, with D uncertain. CDR1 and CDR2 (germline): SGHNT, YENEEA. Trimming removed 1 base at V and 0 bases at J, with 4 bases between. The CDR3 has 14 amino acids. The CDR3 DNA reads TGTGCCAGCAGCTTAGTTAGCTCCTACAATGAGCAGTTCTTC. Its translation: CASSLVSSYNEQFF.

V gene TRBV25-1 combines with J gene TRBJ2-3; TRBD1 matches 7 bases. Germline V CDR1 and CDR2: MGHDK, SYGVNS. Germline trimming cut 4 bases from V and 3 bases from J; bases unmatched to any gene: 7. The CDR3 runs 15 residues. The CDR3 loop is CASSGPGQQTDTQYF. The CDR3 DNA is TGTGCCAGCAGTGGACCGGGACAGCAAACAGATACGCAGTATTTT.

The gene calls are TRBV3-1 (or the pseudogene TRBV3-2) and TRBJ1-2; TRBD1 matches at 9 bases. With 6 bases clipped from V and 2 bases from J, the junction kept 10 bases outside the gene matches. Germline V gene sequence: CDR1 LGHDT, CDR2 YNNKEL (reference sequence). This CDR3 has 16 amino acids. DNA for the CDR3: TGTGCCAGCAGACTCAGACAGGGGGGAAACAACTATGGCTACACCTTC. Encoded protein: CASRLRQGGNNYGYTF.

This clone has just a few counts. The V and J genes are TRBV7-6 and TRBJ2-7, with 12 bases identical to TRBD2. Germline V CDR1 and CDR2: SGHVS, FNYEAQ. V lost 1 base, J lost 5 bases, and 9 bases stayed unmatched. The CDR3 extends over 17 amino acids. The CDR3 region has the DNA TGTGCCAGCAGCTTAGTGCTAGCGGGAGGGCCGATCGACGAGCAGTACTTC. It specifies CASSLVLAGGPIDEQYF.

The rearrangement joins TRBV5-6 to TRBJ2-7, with 10 bases that match TRBD1. V gave up 4 bases and J gave up 0 bases; unmatched junction bases: 13. This CDR3 has 18 amino acids. CDR1 is SGHDT, CDR2 YYEEEE, per germline. CDR3 region: CASSPVRGTGEGSYEQYF. The CDR3 region has the DNA TGTGCCAGCAGCCCCGTGAGGGGGACAGGGGAAGGCTCCTACGAGCAGTACTTC.

This rearrangement joins TRBV5-4 to TRBJ1-1; tentatively, D is TRBD1 (6 bases). V shed 0 bases and J shed 8 bases, with 11 bases lying between them. The CDR3 is 13 residues long. Germline V gene lookup returns CDR1 SGHNT and CDR2 YYREEE (reference sequence). CDR3 DNA sequence: TGTGCCAGCAGCTTGGGGACAGAGTTAGAAGCTTTCTTT. It specifies CASSLGTELEAFF. The full variable domain, in which reference TRBV5-4 and TRBJ1-1 provide the parts outside the CDR3, is ETGVTQSPTHLIKTRGQQVTLRCSSQSGHNTVSWYQQALGQGPQFIFQYYREEENGRGNFPPRFSGLQFPNYSSELNVNALELDDSALYLCASSLGTELEAFFGQGTRLTVV.

The chain has TRBV7-9 and TRBJ2-3; 10 nucleotides line up with TRBD2. This CDR3 has 16 residues. Germline CDR1 SEHNR, CDR2 FQNEAQ (reference sequence). Trimming at V came to 4 bases and at J to 5 bases, leaving 9 bases not matched to a gene. CDR3 loop: CASSSQREGPRDTQYF. CDR3 coding DNA: TGTGCCAGCAGCTCCCAGCGGGAGGGCCCTCGAGATACGCAGTATTTT.

The CDR3 sequence: CASSLRETGELFF. The CDR3, as DNA: TGTGCCAGCAGTTTGCGGGAGACCGGGGAGCTGTTTTTT. This chain uses TRBV12-3 or TRBV12-4 with TRBJ2-2, with 7 bases lining up with TRBD2. V shed 3 bases, J shed 5 bases, and the junction held 0 bases outside the gene matches. CDR3 length equals 13 residues.

CDR3 coding DNA: TGCGCCAGCAGCTTCGGGGGGGCTACCGGGGAGCTGTTTTTT. It is translated as CASSFGGATGELFF. V usage is TRBV5-1 and J usage is TRBJ2-2; the match to TRBD2 covers 8 bases. V was pared by 2 bases and J by 5 bases, with 2 bases of the junction left unmatched. This CDR3 has 14 residues. CDR1 SGHRS and CDR2 YFSETQ come from the germline V gene.

The chain uses TRBV6-5 and TRBJ1-2; 10 bases map to TRBD1. V lost 6 bases to trimming and J lost 0 bases; unmatched junction nucleotides: 1. The CDR3 loop spans 14 amino acids. Germline CDR1 MNHEY, CDR2 SVGAGI. CDR3 sequence reads: CASRGQGANYGYTF. For the CDR3, the DNA is TGTGCCAGCAGAGGACAGGGGGCTAACTATGGCTACACCTTC.

The rearrangement joins TRBV19 to TRBJ1-5, with 7 bases that match TRBD1. The CDR3 covers 15 residues. J lost 2 bases, V lost 6 bases, and 7 bases had no gene match. Germline CDR1 is LNHDA and CDR2 is SQIVND (reference sequence). The CDR3 DNA follows: TGTGCCAGTAGCTTTGACAGGGATGGCAATCAGCCCCAGCATTTT. It codes for CASSFDRDGNQPQHF.

The J gene is TRBJ1-1, the V gene TRBV20-1; the D is unclear. Trimming pared 3 bases from V and 6 bases from J, leaving 8 bases between. The CDR3 loop spans 11 amino acids. Germline values: CDR1 DFQATT, CDR2 SNEGSKA (reference sequence). The DNA of the CDR3 is TGCAGTGCTAGGGTTCCGGCTGAAGCTTTCTTT. Protein sequence: CSARVPAEAFF.

The V and J genes are TRBV5-5 and TRBJ1-5; TRBD1 aligns across 9 bases. Germline CDR1 is SGHKS and CDR2 is YYEKEE (reference sequence). With 4 bases clipped from V and 7 bases from J, the junction kept 9 bases outside the gene matches. The CDR3 is 15 amino acids. CDR3: CASSPERTGDQPQHF. The CDR3 nucleotides are TGTGCCAGCAGCCCCGAACGGACAGGGGACCAGCCCCAGCATTTT.

The chain links TRBV9 to TRBJ2-7, with TRBD2 identical over 7 bases. With 0 bases clipped from V and 5 bases from J, the junction kept 8 bases outside the gene matches. CDR1 and CDR2 (germline): SGDLS, YYNGEE. There are 15 residues in the CDR3. The CDR3 bases are TGTGCCAGCAGCGTAGAGCCGCGGGAGAATAACGAGCAGTACTTC. Its translation: CASSVEPRENNEQYF.

The chain has TRBV28 and TRBJ1-1, with 7 bases fitting TRBD1. Per the germline V gene, CDR1 is MDHEN and CDR2 is SYDVKM. The V segment lost 6 bases and the J segment 6 bases; nucleotides outside the gene matches: 13. CDR3 length equals 15 residues. This CDR3 reads CASSTPGTVTAEAFF. The DNA of the CDR3 is TGTGCCAGCAGCACCCCCGGGACAGTTACAGCTGAAGCTTTCTTT.

This chain's CDR3 is CASRARLAGTLPSSTDTQYF. CDR3 bases: TGTGCCAGCAGGGCCAGACTAGCGGGTACACTTCCTTCTAGCACAGATACGCAGTATTTT. V is TRBV2 and J is TRBJ2-3; 10 bases are a match to TRBD2. Trimming at V came to 6 bases and at J to 0 bases, leaving 18 bases not matched to a gene. This CDR3 comprises 20 residues. Germline values: CDR1 SNHLY, CDR2 FYNNEI.

The chain employs TRBV7-2 and TRBJ1-3; D remains unclear. V dropped 5 bases and J dropped 0 bases, with 14 bases sitting between them. CDR1 and CDR2 from the germline V gene are SGHTA and FQGNSA. The CDR3 runs 16 residues. The CDR3 sequence: CASSPLASFSGNTIYF. The DNA for the CDR3 is TGTGCCAGCAGCCCTCTAGCGTCGTTCTCTGGAAACACCATATATTTT.

The rearrangement uses TRBV10-3 and TRBJ2-1; no reliable D call. The V end lost 3 bases, the J end lost 2 bases, and 14 bases lay between the germline ends. CDR1 and CDR2 (germline): ENHRY, SYGVKD. This CDR3 contains 16 residues. CDR3 region: CAISDPRSDPYNEQFF. In DNA form, the CDR3 reads TGTGCCATCAGTGACCCCAGGTCTGACCCCTACAATGAGCAGTTCTTC.

The J gene is TRBJ2-1, the V gene TRBV6-5, with TRBD2 matching 8 bases. The CDR3 is 15 amino acids. J lost 8 bases, V lost 2 bases, and 8 bases had no gene match. The germline CDR1 and CDR2 sequences are MNHEY and SVGAGI. The CDR3 spells CASSYDGRAYHEQFF. The CDR3 region has the DNA TGTGCCAGCAGTTACGACGGGAGGGCCTATCATGAGCAGTTCTTC.

The rearrangement links TRBV4-3 to TRBJ2-7; 7 nucleotides agree with TRBD1. The germline gives CDR1 LGHNA, CDR2 YSLEER. The CDR3 covers 15 residues. J was trimmed by 6 bases and V by 0 bases; bases with no gene match: 8. This CDR3 is CASSQDHQGGGEQYF. The CDR3 DNA follows: TGCGCCAGCAGCCAAGATCATCAAGGGGGCGGCGAGCAGTACTTC.

On this clone itself: Its ends do not fully match the called genes, so a read error is possible. The CDR3 sequence is CASSLGQGGYNEQFF. CDR3 DNA sequence: TGTGCTAGCAGCTTAGGGCAGGGTGGCTACAATGAGCAGTTCTTC. V and J are TRBV7-7 and TRBJ2-1, with D possibly TRBD1 on 5 matching bases. This CDR3 contains 15 residues. CDR1 SSHAT and CDR2 FNYEAQ come from the germline V gene (reference sequence).

The V call is TRBV15, the J call TRBJ2-7, with D maybe TRBD2 (7 bases). The germline V and J ends were trimmed by 0 bases and 5 bases, with 14 bases remaining between them. The CDR3 length is 15 residues. Germline-derived CDR1 and CDR2 are LNHNV and YYDKDF (reference sequence). The CDR3 DNA is TGTGCCACCAGCAGAGATCTCGGGGGGCTCCACGAGCAGTACTTC. Translated, it gives CATSRDLGGLHEQYF. Using reference TRBV15 and TRBJ2-7 for the parts outside the CDR3, the full variable domain is DAMVIQNPRYQVTQFGKPVTLSCSQTLNHNVMYWYQQKSSQAPKLLFHYYDKDFNNEADTPDNFQSRRPNTSFCFLDIRSPGLGDTAMYLCATSRDLGGLHEQYFGPGTRLTVT.

The genes are TRBV5-1 and TRBJ1-1; 8 bases line up with TRBD1. The CDR3 runs to 14 residues. The junction had 7 bases not matched to a gene; V was cut back by 6 bases and J by 3 bases. Germline lookup yields CDR1 SGHRS and CDR2 YFSETQ. CDR3 in amino acids: CASTDGQGDTEAFF. CDR3 coding DNA: TGCGCCAGCACCGACGGACAGGGTGACACTGAAGCTTTCTTT.

This chain links TRBV5-1 with TRBJ1-5; D is undetermined. Per the germline V gene, CDR1 is SGHRS and CDR2 is YFSETQ. The CDR3 runs to 16 residues. Trimming cost V 4 bases and J 5 bases, with 19 bases left between them. The CDR3 DNA reads as TGCGCCAGCAGCCACTCGTTTGACGGGGTCTATCAGCCCCAGCATTTT. Residues: CASSHSFDGVYQPQHF.

This clone was picked up a small number of times. The rearrangement links TRBV7-2 to TRBJ2-2; 12 bases are shared with TRBD2. The CDR3 spans 16 residues. In germline, CDR1 is SGHTA, CDR2 FQGNSA. Trimming cost V 4 bases and J 6 bases; bases outside gene matches: 6. The CDR3 sequence is CASSSRLAGVAGELFF. CDR3 nucleotide sequence: TGTGCCAGCAGCTCCAGACTAGCGGGAGTTGCCGGGGAGCTGTTTTTT.

This rearrangement joins TRBV5-4 to TRBJ1-2; D gene unclear. The V gene's germline CDR1 is SGHNT and CDR2 YYREEE (reference sequence). V dropped 1 base and J dropped 8 bases, with 12 bases sitting between them. The CDR3 runs to 13 residues. The CDR3 protein is CASSLTKTGGYTF. CDR3 nucleotide sequence: TGTGCCAGCAGCTTGACCAAAACGGGGGGCTACACCTTC.

As to this clone: A junction boundary mismatches the germline segment, possibly from a read error. This rearrangement joins TRBV7-3 to TRBJ2-7; the match to TRBD1 covers 7 bases. This CDR3 contains 15 residues. CDR1 and CDR2 (germline): SGHTA, FQGTGA. DNA of the CDR3: TGTGCCAGCAGCCTAACGGGACAGAGAATGAGTGAGCAGTACTTC. This gives the protein CASSLTGQRMSEQYF.

V and J are TRBV12-5 and TRBJ1-1; TRBD1 might be the D (5 bases). CDR3 length: 13 residues. Germline values: CDR1 LGHNT, CDR2 FRNRAP. Trimming took off 1 base at V and 3 bases at J, with 6 bases between the two ends. The CDR3 DNA reads as TGTGCTAGTGGTTTGGAGGGGTACACTGAAGCTTTCTTT. It encodes CASGLEGYTEAFF.

The chain is built from TRBV19 and TRBJ2-7; 7 positions match TRBD2. Germline values: CDR1 LNHDA, CDR2 SQIVND (reference sequence). The CDR3 is made up of 15 amino acids. The V segment lost 5 bases and the J segment 2 bases; nucleotides outside the gene matches: 9. CDR3 nucleotide sequence: TGTGCCAGTAGTCTTCTGGCGGGAGTCGCCTACGAGCAGTACTTC. Its translation: CASSLLAGVAYEQYF.

This chain's CDR3 is CASSSGQDYEQYF. CDR3 sequence (DNA): TGTGCCAGCAGTTCGGGACAGGATTACGAGCAGTACTTC. V and J are TRBV6-6 and TRBJ2-7, with TRBD1 matching 8 bases. The CDR3 runs to 13 residues. With V trimmed by 4 bases and J by 4 bases, 3 bases remained unmatched. The germline gives CDR1 MNHNY, CDR2 SVGAGI (reference sequence).